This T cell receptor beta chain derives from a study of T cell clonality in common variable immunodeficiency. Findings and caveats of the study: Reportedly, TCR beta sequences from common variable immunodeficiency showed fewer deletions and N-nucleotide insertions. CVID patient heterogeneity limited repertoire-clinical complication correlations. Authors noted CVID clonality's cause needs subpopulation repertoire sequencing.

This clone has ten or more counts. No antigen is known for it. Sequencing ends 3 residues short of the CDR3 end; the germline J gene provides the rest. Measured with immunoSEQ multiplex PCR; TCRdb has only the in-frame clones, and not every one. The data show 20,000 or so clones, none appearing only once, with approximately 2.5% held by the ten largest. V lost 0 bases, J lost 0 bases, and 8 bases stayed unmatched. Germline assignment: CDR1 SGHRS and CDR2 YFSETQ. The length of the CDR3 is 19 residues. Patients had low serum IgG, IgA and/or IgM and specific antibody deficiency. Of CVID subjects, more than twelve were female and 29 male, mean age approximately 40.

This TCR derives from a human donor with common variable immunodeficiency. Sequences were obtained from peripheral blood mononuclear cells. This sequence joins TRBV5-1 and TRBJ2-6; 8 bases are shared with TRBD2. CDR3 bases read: TGCGCCAGCAGCTTGGGAGGAGGGAGCGGGGGCTCTGGGGCCAACGTC. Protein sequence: CASSLGGGSGGSGANV. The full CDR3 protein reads CASSLGGGSGGSGANVLTF.